This TCR beta chain was obtained from a study of CD8+CD57+ T cells in acquired aplastic anemia. Study-level points and caveats: Roughly 27 sequences, all CD8+ CDR3, were shared between patients and controls.

The V gene's germline CDR1 is SEHNR and CDR2 FQNEAQ (reference sequence). There are 15 residues in the CDR3. The V end was cut by 5 bases, the J end by 2 bases, with 13 bases between. As for this clonotype: Its antigen remains unidentified.

CDR3 and TCR beta VDJ profiling relied on a genomic DNA template. TCRdb reanalysed the reads using MiXCR and keeps one entry per CDR3 protein. This table holds approximately 380,000 distinct CDR3 sequences, 65% to 75% found once. The sequenced sample consisted of sorted CD4+, CD8+, or CD8+CD57+ T cells (not recorded which) from PBMCs. The rearrangement links TRBV7-9 to TRBJ2-1; D perhaps matches TRBD2 (5 bases). This TCR was recovered from a human donor in good health, serving as a control. CDR3 coding DNA: TGTGCCAGCAGCCCACGTGGGAGCCCCTACAATGAGCAGTTCTTC. This translates into CASSPRGSPYNEQFF.